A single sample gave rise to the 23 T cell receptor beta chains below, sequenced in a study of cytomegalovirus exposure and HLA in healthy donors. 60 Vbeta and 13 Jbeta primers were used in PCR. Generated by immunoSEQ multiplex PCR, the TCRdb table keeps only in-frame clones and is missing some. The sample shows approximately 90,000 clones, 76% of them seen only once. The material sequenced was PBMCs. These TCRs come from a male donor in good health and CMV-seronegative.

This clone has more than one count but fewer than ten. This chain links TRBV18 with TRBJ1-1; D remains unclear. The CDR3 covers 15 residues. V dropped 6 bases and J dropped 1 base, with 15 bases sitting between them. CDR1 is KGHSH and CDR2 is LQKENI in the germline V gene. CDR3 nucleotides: TGTGCCAGCTCTACGGAAGGGAGTAGGAACACTGAAGCTTTCTTT. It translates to CASSTEGSRNTEAFF.

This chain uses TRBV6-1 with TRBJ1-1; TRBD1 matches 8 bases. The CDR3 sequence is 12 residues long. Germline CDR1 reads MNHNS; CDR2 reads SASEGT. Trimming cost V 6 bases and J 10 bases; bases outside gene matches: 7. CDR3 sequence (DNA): TGTGCCAGCAGCGGGACAGGCCAAGGAGCTTTCTTT. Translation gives CASSGTGQGAFF.

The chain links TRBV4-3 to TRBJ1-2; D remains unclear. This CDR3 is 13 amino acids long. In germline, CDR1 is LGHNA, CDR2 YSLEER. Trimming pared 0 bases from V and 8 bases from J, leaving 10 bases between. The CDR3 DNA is TGCGCCAGCAGCCAAGACTACGCCGGGGGCTACACCTTC. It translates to CASSQDYAGGYTF.

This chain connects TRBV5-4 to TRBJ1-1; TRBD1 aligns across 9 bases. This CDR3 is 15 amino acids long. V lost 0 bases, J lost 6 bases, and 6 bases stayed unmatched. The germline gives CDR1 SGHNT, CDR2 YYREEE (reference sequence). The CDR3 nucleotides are TGTGCCAGCAGCTTGGTCGGACAGGGGTTGGCTGAAGCTTTCTTT. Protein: CASSLVGQGLAEAFF.

This CDR3 is CAWSTSRTDLSNQPQHF. DNA for the CDR3: TGTGCCTGGAGCACCTCTCGGACAGACCTTAGCAATCAGCCCCAGCATTTT. The V call is TRBV30, the J call TRBJ1-5; a possible D gene is TRBD1 (6 bases). CDR1 GTSNPN and CDR2 SVGIG come from the germline V gene (reference sequence). CDR3 length: 17 residues. The V end was cut by 3 bases, the J end by 0 bases, with 18 bases between.

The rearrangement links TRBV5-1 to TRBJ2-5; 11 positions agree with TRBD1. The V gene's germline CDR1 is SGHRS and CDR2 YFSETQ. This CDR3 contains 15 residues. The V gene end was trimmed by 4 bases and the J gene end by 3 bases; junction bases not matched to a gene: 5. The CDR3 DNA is TGCGCCAGCAGCACCGGGACAGGGGGGGAAGAGACCCAGTACTTC. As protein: CASSTGTGGEETQYF. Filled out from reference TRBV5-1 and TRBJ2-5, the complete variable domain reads KAGVTQTPRYLIKTRGQQVTLSCSPISGHRSVSWYQQTPGQGLQFLFEYFSETQRNKGNFPGRFSGRQFSNSRSEMNVSTLELGDSALYLCASSTGTGGEETQYFGPGTRLLVL.

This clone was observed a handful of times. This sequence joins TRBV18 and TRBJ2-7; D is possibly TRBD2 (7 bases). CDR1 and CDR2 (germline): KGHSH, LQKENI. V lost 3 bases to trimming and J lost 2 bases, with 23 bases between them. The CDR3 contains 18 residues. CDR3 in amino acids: CASSPSPGASGHAYEQYF. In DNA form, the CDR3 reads TGTGCCAGCTCACCCTCCCCGGGGGCTAGCGGCCACGCCTACGAGCAGTACTTC.

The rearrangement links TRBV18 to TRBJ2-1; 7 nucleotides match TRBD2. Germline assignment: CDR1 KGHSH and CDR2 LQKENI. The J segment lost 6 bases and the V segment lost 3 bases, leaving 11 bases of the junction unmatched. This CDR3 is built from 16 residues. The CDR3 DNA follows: TGTGCCAGCTCACCGGCGGGCGGGAGCCCCGTCAATGAGCAGTTCTTC. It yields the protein CASSPAGGSPVNEQFF.

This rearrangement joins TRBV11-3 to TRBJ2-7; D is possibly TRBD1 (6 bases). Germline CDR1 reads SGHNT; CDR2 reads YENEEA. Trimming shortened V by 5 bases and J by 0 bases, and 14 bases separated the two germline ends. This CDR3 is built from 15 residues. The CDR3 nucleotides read TGTGCCAGCAGCCCTCAGGGCAGGGGCTCCTACGAGCAGTACTTC. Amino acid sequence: CASSPQGRGSYEQYF. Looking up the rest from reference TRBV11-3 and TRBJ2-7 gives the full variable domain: EAGVVQSPRYKIIEKKQPVAFWCNPISGHNTLYWYLQNLGQGPELLIRYENEEAVDDSQLPKDRFSAERLKGVDSTLKIQPAELGDSAVYLCASSPQGRGSYEQYFGPGTRLTVT.

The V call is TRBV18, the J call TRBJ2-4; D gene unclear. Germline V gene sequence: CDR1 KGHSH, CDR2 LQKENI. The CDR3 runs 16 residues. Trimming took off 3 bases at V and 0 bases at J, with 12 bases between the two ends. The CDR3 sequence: CASSPYDTLAKNIQYF. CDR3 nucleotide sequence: TGTGCCAGCTCACCCTACGACACACTAGCCAAAAACATTCAGTACTTC.

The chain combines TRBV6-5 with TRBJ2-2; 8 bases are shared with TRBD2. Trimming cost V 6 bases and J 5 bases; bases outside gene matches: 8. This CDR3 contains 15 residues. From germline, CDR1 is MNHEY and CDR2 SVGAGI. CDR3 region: CASSRPGLGTGELFF. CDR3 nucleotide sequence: TGTGCCAGCAGCCGACCGGGACTAGGGACCGGGGAGCTGTTTTTT.

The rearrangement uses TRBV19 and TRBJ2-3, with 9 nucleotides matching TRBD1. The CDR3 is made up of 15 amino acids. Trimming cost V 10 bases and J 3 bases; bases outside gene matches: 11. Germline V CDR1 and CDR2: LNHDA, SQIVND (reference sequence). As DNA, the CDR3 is TGTGCCACCCAAACCCCCGGGACAGGGACAGATACGCAGTATTTT. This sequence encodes CATQTPGTGTDTQYF.

The chain's CDR3 is CASSPGVGYEQYF. The CDR3 nucleotides read TGTGCCAGCAGCCCCGGGGTAGGGTACGAGCAGTACTTC. The chain couples TRBV5-6 to TRBJ2-7; tentative D call: TRBD2 (5 bases). Per the germline V gene, CDR1 is SGHDT and CDR2 is YYEEEE. V shed 4 bases and J shed 4 bases, with 12 bases lying between them. The CDR3 sequence is 13 residues long.

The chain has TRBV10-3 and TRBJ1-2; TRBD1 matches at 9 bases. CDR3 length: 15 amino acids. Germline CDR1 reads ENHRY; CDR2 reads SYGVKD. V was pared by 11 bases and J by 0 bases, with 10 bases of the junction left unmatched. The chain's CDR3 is CAVSGTGYANYGYTF. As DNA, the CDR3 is TGTGCCGTCTCCGGGACAGGGTACGCTAACTATGGCTACACCTTC.

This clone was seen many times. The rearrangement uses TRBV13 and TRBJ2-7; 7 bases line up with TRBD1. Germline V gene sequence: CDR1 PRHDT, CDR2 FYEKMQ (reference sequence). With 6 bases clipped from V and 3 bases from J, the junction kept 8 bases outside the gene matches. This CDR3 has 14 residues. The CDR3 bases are TGTGCCAGCAGGGACCGACAGGGCCTCTACGAGCAGTACTTC. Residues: CASRDRQGLYEQYF.

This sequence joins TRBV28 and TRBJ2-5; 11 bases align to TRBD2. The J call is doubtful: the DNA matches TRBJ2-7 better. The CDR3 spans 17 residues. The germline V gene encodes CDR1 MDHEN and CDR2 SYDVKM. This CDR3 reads CASSSPSLAGGRYEQYF. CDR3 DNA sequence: TGTGCCAGCAGCTCACCGTCTCTAGCGGGGGGCCGCTACGAGCAGTACTTC.

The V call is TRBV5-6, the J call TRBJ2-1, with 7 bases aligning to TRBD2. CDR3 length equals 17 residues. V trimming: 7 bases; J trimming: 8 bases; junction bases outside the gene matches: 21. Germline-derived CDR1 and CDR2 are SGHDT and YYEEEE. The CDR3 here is CASSDSNYYSGSDEQFF. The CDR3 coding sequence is TGTGCCAGCTCAGACAGTAATTATTATAGCGGGTCGGATGAGCAGTTCTTC.

The chain's CDR3 is CASSSPWRQIYEQYF. CDR3 DNA sequence: TGTGCCAGCAGTTCCCCCTGGCGGCAGATCTACGAGCAGTACTTC. The chain uses TRBV6-7 and TRBJ2-7; no definite D call. TRBV6-7 is an open reading frame whose function is uncertain. The CDR3 runs 15 residues. Trimming cost V 4 bases and J 3 bases, with 16 bases left between them.

CDR3 DNA sequence: TGTGCCAGCAACAACCCCCCAATTAGTCTGTACCAAGAGACCCAGTACTTC. It is translated as CASNNPPISLYQETQYF. The chain uses TRBV21-1 and TRBJ2-5; the table assigns TRBD2, which was not confirmed against the DNA. TRBV21-1 is termed a pseudogene. This CDR3 is 17 amino acids long.

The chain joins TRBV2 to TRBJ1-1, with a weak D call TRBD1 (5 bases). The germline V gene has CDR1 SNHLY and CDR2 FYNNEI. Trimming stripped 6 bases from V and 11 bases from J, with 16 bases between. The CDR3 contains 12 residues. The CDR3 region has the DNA TGTGCCAGCAGGGGGGGGTCTCCCAAGGCTTTCTTT. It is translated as CASRGGSPKAFF.

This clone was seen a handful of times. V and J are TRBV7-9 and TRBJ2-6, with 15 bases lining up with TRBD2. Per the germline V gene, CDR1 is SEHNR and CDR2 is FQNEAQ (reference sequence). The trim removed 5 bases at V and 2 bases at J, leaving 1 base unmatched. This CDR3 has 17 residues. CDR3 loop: CASSRTSGGAGANVLTF. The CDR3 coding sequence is TGTGCCAGCAGCCGGACTAGCGGGGGGGCTGGGGCCAACGTCCTGACTTTC.

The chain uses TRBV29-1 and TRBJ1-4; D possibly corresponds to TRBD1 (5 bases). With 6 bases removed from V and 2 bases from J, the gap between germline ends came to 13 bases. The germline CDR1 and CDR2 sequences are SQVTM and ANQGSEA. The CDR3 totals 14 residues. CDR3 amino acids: CSVGLGGTNEKLFF. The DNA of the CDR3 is TGCAGCGTGGGACTGGGGGGGACTAATGAAAAACTGTTTTTT.

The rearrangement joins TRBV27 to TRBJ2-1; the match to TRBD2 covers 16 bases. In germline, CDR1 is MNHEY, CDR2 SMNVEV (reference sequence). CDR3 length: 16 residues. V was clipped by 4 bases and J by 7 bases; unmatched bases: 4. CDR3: CASSWGLAGGDNEQFF. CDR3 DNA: TGTGCCAGCAGTTGGGGACTAGCGGGAGGGGATAATGAGCAGTTCTTC.